This TCR beta chain was profiled in a study of cytomegalovirus exposure and HLA in healthy donors. About this clone itself: No antigen is known for it.

The study ran its PCR with 60 Vbeta and 13 Jbeta primers. In the authors' workflow: In a later analysis, 80 million to 100 million unique TCR beta chains included roughly 11 million shared by two or more donors. Assay used: immunoSEQ multiplex PCR; TCRdb lists only in-frame clones, some missing. V, J and clone size are those of that table, while D and trimming were read from the DNA. The sample yields approximately 78,000 clones, 66% seen once. This CDR3 is 15 amino acids long. V lost 6 bases, J lost 3 bases, and 3 bases stayed unmatched. Germline CDR1 and CDR2: ENHRY and SYGVKD. Regarding the study as a whole: Later analysis identified a missense DCLRE1C variant that was linked to TCR beta V- and J-gene trimming.

V usage is TRBV10-3 and J usage is TRBJ2-2; TRBD2 agrees at 11 bases. The material sequenced was PBMCs. This TCR derives from a middle-aged man in good health and CMV-seropositive. CDR3 region: CAIRISGGDTGELFF. The CDR3 nucleotides are TGTGCCATCAGGATTAGCGGGGGGGACACCGGGGAGCTGTTTTTT.